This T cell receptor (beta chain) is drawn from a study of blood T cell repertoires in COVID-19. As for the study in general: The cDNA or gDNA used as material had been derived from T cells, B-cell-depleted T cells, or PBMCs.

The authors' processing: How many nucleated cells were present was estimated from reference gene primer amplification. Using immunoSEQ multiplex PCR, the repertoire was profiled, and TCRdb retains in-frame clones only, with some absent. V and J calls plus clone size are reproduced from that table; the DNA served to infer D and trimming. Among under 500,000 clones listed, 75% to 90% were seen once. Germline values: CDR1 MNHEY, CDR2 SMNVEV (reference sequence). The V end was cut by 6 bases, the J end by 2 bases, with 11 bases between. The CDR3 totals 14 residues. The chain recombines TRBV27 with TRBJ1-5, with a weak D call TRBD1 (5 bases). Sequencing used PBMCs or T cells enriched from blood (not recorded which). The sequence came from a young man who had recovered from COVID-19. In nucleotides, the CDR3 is TGTGCCAGCAGGGACGGGGGTGGCAATCAGCCCCAGCATTTT. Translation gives CASRDGGGNQPQHF.